What follows are 19 T cell receptor beta chains derived from one specimen sequenced in a study of blood T cell repertoires in COVID-19. Repertoires were generated with immunoSEQ multiplex PCR, while TCRdb's copy carries only in-frame clones and drops some. The sample has about 240,000 clones, around 87% seen once. Specimen: PBMCs or T cells enriched from blood (not recorded which). The receptor set was obtained from a woman aged 40-49 years with acute COVID-19.

The V call is TRBV15, the J call TRBJ1-6, with TRBD1 matching 8 bases. Per germline, CDR1 LNHNV and CDR2 YYDKDF (reference sequence). V lost 5 bases to trimming and J lost 7 bases; unmatched junction nucleotides: 7. The CDR3 has 15 amino acids. CDR3 residues: CATSVETGDNSPLHF. The CDR3 coding sequence is TGTGCCACCAGCGTTGAGACAGGGGACAATTCACCCCTCCACTTT.

This clone has just a few counts. V gene TRBV2 combines with J gene TRBJ1-1, with D maybe TRBD1 (5 bases). The CDR3 consists of 13 residues. CDR1 is SNHLY, CDR2 FYNNEI, per germline. V lost 4 bases, J lost 5 bases, and 11 bases lay in between. CDR3 in DNA: TGTGCCAGCAGTGCGACTCGGGGGACTGAAGCTTTCTTT. Translation gives CASSATRGTEAFF.

V gene TRBV10-1 combines with J gene TRBJ2-2, with TRBD1 matching over 7 bases. Germline trimming cut 4 bases from V and 4 bases from J; bases unmatched to any gene: 9. This CDR3 has 16 residues. The germline V gene encodes CDR1 WNHNN and CDR2 SYGVQD (reference sequence). The CDR3 loop reads CASSVNRGEATGELFF. CDR3 sequence (DNA): TGCGCCAGCAGTGTTAACAGGGGCGAGGCCACCGGGGAGCTGTTTTTT.

V gene TRBV6-5 combines with J gene TRBJ2-7, with 9 bases that match TRBD1. The CDR3 has 14 residues. Germline trimming cut 7 bases from V and 3 bases from J; bases unmatched to any gene: 7. Germline CDR1 MNHEY, CDR2 SVGAGI. CDR3 sequence reads: CASTIPDRGYEQYF. The CDR3 region has the DNA TGTGCCAGCACAATCCCGGACAGGGGCTACGAGCAGTACTTC.

V usage is TRBV29-1 and J usage is TRBJ2-5; D is ambiguous. V shed 4 bases and J shed 3 bases, with 6 bases lying between them. The CDR3 runs 11 residues. Germline CDR1 SQVTM, CDR2 ANQGSEA. The CDR3: CSVVAEETQYF. In DNA, the CDR3 is TGCAGCGTTGTTGCGGAAGAGACCCAGTACTTC. The entire variable domain, with the rest obtained from reference TRBV29-1 and TRBJ2-5, is as follows: SAVISQKPSRDICQRGTSLTIQCQVDSQVTMMFWYRQQPGQSLTLIATANQGSEATYESGFVIDKFPISRPNLTFSTLTVSNMSPEDSSIYLCSVVAEETQYFGPGTRLLVL.

The genes are TRBV7-8 and TRBJ2-7; TRBD2 might be the D (5 bases). The CDR3 loop spans 15 amino acids. CDR1 is SGHVS and CDR2 is FQNEAQ in the germline V gene. The V gene lost 1 base and the J gene lost 5 bases, with 15 bases spanning the gap. The CDR3 spells CASSLEEGRFDEQYF. CDR3 in DNA: TGTGCCAGCAGCTTAGAAGAGGGTCGATTCGACGAGCAGTACTTC.

The V gene is TRBV7-8, the J gene TRBJ2-1, with D possibly being TRBD1 (6 bases). V was trimmed by 4 bases and J by 4 bases, leaving 20 bases between them. Germline CDR1 and CDR2: SGHVS and FQNEAQ. The CDR3 consists of 17 residues. The CDR3 region has the DNA TGTGCCAGCAGCTATATCTTACCCGGGACAACTTACAATGAGCAGTTCTTC. The encoded protein is CASSYILPGTTYNEQFF.

The CDR3 loop is CASSFGENRPSAFF. Here the CDR3 DNA reads TGTGCCAGCAGCTTTGGGGAGAATAGGCCAAGCGCTTTCTTT. The chain couples TRBV7-9 to TRBJ1-1; D is ambiguous. The germline V and J ends were trimmed by 3 bases and 11 bases, with 19 bases remaining between them. The CDR3 has 14 residues. Germline loops: CDR1 SEHNR, CDR2 FQNEAQ (reference sequence).

The chain recombines TRBV27 with TRBJ1-2; D gene uncertain. The CDR3 is 16 amino acids. V lost 5 bases to trimming and J lost 4 bases, with 20 bases between them. Germline V CDR1 and CDR2: MNHEY, SMNVEV (reference sequence). CDR3 in amino acids: CASSLGLNRETYGYTF. The CDR3 DNA reads as TGTGCCAGCAGTCTTGGATTAAACAGAGAGACCTATGGCTACACCTTC.

The chain uses TRBV9 and TRBJ2-1; a weak D match, TRBD2 (6 bases). The V and J ends lost 2 bases and 5 bases respectively, with 11 bases between them. The CDR3 contains 14 residues. The V gene's germline CDR1 is SGDLS and CDR2 YYNGEE. As DNA, the CDR3 is TGTGCCAGCAGCGTTAGCGGACTCAACAATGAGCAGTTCTTC. It is translated as CASSVSGLNNEQFF.

The rearrangement uses TRBV6-5 and TRBJ2-2; 7 nucleotides match TRBD2. CDR1 and CDR2 (germline): MNHEY, SVGAGI. The CDR3 has 14 residues. Germline trimming cut 7 bases from V and 4 bases from J; bases unmatched to any gene: 6. CDR3 residues: CASIAGALTGELFF. DNA for the CDR3: TGTGCCAGCATTGCGGGAGCTCTCACCGGGGAGCTGTTTTTT.

A single count supports this clone. This sequence joins TRBV14 and TRBJ2-5, with 7 bases lining up with TRBD1. This CDR3 region has 16 residues. Losses at the gene ends were 0 bases for V and 5 bases for J; bases not matched to a gene: 9. Germline V gives CDR1 SGHDN, CDR2 FVKESK. The CDR3 DNA sequence: TGTGCCAGCAGCCAAGATCGAGGCAGGGGGTCGGAGACCCAGTACTTC. The encoded protein is CASSQDRGRGSETQYF. Looking up the rest from reference TRBV14 and TRBJ2-5 gives the full variable domain: EAGVTQFPSHSVIEKGQTVTLRCDPISGHDNLYWYRRVMGKEIKFLLHFVKESKQDESGMPNNRFLAERTGGTYSTLKVQPAELEDSGVYFCASSQDRGRGSETQYFGPGTRLLVL.

The rearrangement links TRBV11-3 to TRBJ2-1; weak D call: TRBD2 (6 bases). This CDR3 has 17 amino acids. Germline CDR1 and CDR2: SGHNT and YENEEA. Deletions cut 3 bases from V and 2 bases from J, with 17 bases between. The CDR3, as DNA: TGTGCCAGCAGCTTTGGGTCTGGCGGGACCGCCTACAATGAGCAGTTCTTC. Encoded protein: CASSFGSGGTAYNEQFF.

This clone was seen a single time. V gene TRBV20-1 combines with J gene TRBJ1-2; 7 bases agree with TRBD1. V shed 3 bases and J 2 bases; nucleotides not matched to a gene: 3. The germline V gene encodes CDR1 DFQATT and CDR2 SNEGSKA (reference sequence). The CDR3 runs to 13 residues. The CDR3 nucleotides read TGCAGTGCTAGTTACAGGGGAAACTATGGCTACACCTTC. Amino acids: CSASYRGNYGYTF.

Written as DNA, the CDR3 is TGTGCCTGGAGGGAGTACAATGAGCAGTTCTTC. Its protein product is CAWREYNEQFF. The genes are TRBV30 and TRBJ2-1, with no clear D. Trimming removed 3 bases at V and 4 bases at J, with 4 bases between. Germline CDR1 GTSNPN, CDR2 SVGIG (reference sequence). The CDR3 sequence is 11 residues long.

The rearrangement joins TRBV7-9 to TRBJ2-1; D uncertain. Looked up from germline, CDR1 is SEHNR and CDR2 is FQNEAQ (reference sequence). Trimming pared 5 bases from V and 8 bases from J, leaving 16 bases between. This CDR3 contains 14 residues. CDR3 coding DNA: TGTGCCAGCAGCCCCCTACGGGTATCTCATGAGCAGTTCTTC. It is translated as CASSPLRVSHEQFF.

The rearrangement joins TRBV6-1 to TRBJ1-2; 8 bases line up with TRBD1. Germline CDR1 reads MNHNS; CDR2 reads SASEGT. Trimming removed 4 bases from V and 6 bases from J; junction bases left unmatched: 13. The CDR3 is 16 amino acids. The CDR3 here is CASSGRGAGGYHGYTF. The CDR3 DNA follows: TGTGCCAGCAGTGGAAGAGGGGCAGGGGGCTATCATGGCTACACCTTC.

The rearrangement joins TRBV10-3 to TRBJ1-5; 11 bases match TRBD1. This CDR3 comprises 15 residues. J was trimmed by 1 base and V by 10 bases; bases with no gene match: 6. Germline values: CDR1 ENHRY, CDR2 SYGVKD. CDR3 in DNA: TGTGCCACCGGGGGGACAGGGGGGAGCAATCAGCCCCAGCATTTT. Translation gives CATGGTGGSNQPQHF.

The chain recombines TRBV28 with TRBJ1-5; no reliable D call. CDR3 length equals 14 residues. From germline, CDR1 is MDHEN and CDR2 SYDVKM. CDR3 amino acids: CAHLPAESNQPQHF. The CDR3 DNA follows: TGTGCGCATTTACCTGCCGAGAGCAATCAGCCCCAGCATTTT.